The T cell receptor (beta chain) described here comes from a study of T cell repertoires in ileal Crohn's disease. About the study: All patients had surgery for stricturing (around 61%) or penetrating (around 40%) disease. Study-level findings and limits: Sorted CD8 T cells held more high-frequency clones than CD4.

Turning to this clone: Its antigen remains unidentified.

Germline V gene sequence: CDR1 SEHNR, CDR2 FQNEAQ (reference sequence). The CDR3 has 15 amino acids. J was trimmed by 8 bases and V by 3 bases; bases with no gene match: 9. Profiled with immunoSEQ multiplex PCR; TCRdb holds only in-frame clones, not every one. The repertoire has about 16,000 clones, 88% of them found once; the top ten carry about 6%. This rearrangement joins TRBV7-9 to TRBJ2-1; 8 bases are a match to TRBD2. Sequencing was performed on ileal tissue. This sequence was found in an adult with Crohn's disease. CDR3 DNA sequence: TGTGCCAGCAGCTTTACGACTAGCGCTACCGATGAGCAGTTCTTC. It yields the protein CASSFTTSATDEQFF.